The 22 T cell receptor beta chains below come from one sample, sequenced in a study of T cells expressing NK-cell markers. TCRdb reprocessed the 5' RACE reads and reports one entry per CDR3 protein, with no DNA. The table for this sample gives 120,000 to 150,000 distinct CDR3 sequences. The sequencing sample was made of blood T cells: a sorted CD56 or NKG2C T cell subset, CD4+ or CD8+ T cells, or bulk PBMC T cells (not recorded which). The receptor set was obtained from a man aged 18 to 29 in good health.

CDR3 loop: CASSPSGGAAYSNQPQHF. This chain uses TRBV4-1 with TRBJ1-5; the D call from TCRdb, TRBD1, cannot be confirmed without DNA. The CDR3 runs to 18 residues. Germline lookup yields CDR1 MGHRA and CDR2 YSYEKL.

The chain has TRBV3-1 and TRBJ2-2; with no DNA, the TCRdb D assignment of TRBD1 cannot be verified. The germline gives CDR1 LGHDT, CDR2 YNNKEL (reference sequence). The CDR3 totals 15 residues. The CDR3 spells CASSHPGQSTGELFF.

The genes are TRBV27 and TRBJ1-1; no DNA is available, so the TRBD1 call from TCRdb remains unchecked. Germline CDR1 MNHEY, CDR2 SMNVEV (reference sequence). The CDR3 has 14 amino acids. The CDR3 protein is CASSSRGRLTEAFF.

The rearrangement uses TRBV29-1 and TRBJ2-2. CDR1 SQVTM and CDR2 ANQGSEA come from the germline V gene. The CDR3 loop spans 14 amino acids. The CDR3 region is CSVAVYGNTGELFF.

V usage is TRBV5-6 and J usage is TRBJ2-5; TCRdb's D call, TRBD2, is unchecked because there is no DNA. This CDR3 has 16 amino acids. CDR1 is SGHDT, CDR2 YYEEEE, per germline. The CDR3 protein is CASSFGPGTSQETQYF. The full variable domain, completed using reference TRBV5-6 and TRBJ2-5, is DAGVTQSPTHLIKTRGQQVTLRCSPKSGHDTVSWYQQALGQGPQFIFQYYEEEERQRGNFPDRFSGHQFPNYSSELNVNALLLGDSALYLCASSFGPGTSQETQYFGPGTRLLVL.

The gene calls are TRBV9 and TRBJ2-3; checking the TCRdb D call of TRBD2 is not possible without DNA. From germline, CDR1 is SGDLS and CDR2 YYNGEE. This CDR3 region has 16 residues. The CDR3 protein is CASSVPGGEARDTQYF. The variable domain in full, with the rest retrieved from reference TRBV9 and TRBJ2-3, is DSGVTQTPKHLITATGQRVTLRCSPRSGDLSVYWYQQSLDQGLQFLIQYYNGEERAKGNILERFSAQQFPDLHSELNLSSLELGDSALYFCASSVPGGEARDTQYFGPGTRLTVL.

The chain carries TRBV19 and TRBJ2-1; with no DNA, the TCRdb D assignment of TRBD1 cannot be verified. Germline V lookup: CDR1 LNHDA, CDR2 SQIVND (reference sequence). The CDR3 is 15 amino acids. CDR3 protein: CASSIGQGRHNEQFF.

V is TRBV3-1 and J is TRBJ2-3; with no DNA, the TCRdb D assignment of TRBD2 cannot be verified. Germline loops: CDR1 LGHDT, CDR2 YNNKEL (reference sequence). The CDR3 runs 14 residues. CDR3 amino acids: CASSPREATDTQYF.

This sequence joins TRBV3-1 and TRBJ1-1; there is no DNA to check the TCRdb D call of TRBD1. Germline-derived CDR1 and CDR2 are LGHDT and YNNKEL (reference sequence). The CDR3 is 13 residues long. CDR3 sequence reads: CASSRTGLTEAFF.

The chain links TRBV4-1 to TRBJ1-2; TCRdb lists TRBD1, though no DNA is available to test this call. The CDR3 totals 15 residues. In germline, CDR1 is MGHRA, CDR2 YSYEKL. CDR3 amino acids: CASSHGQGANYGYTF.

The chain carries TRBV4-3 and TRBJ2-3; the D call of TRBD1 rests on TCRdb alone, since no DNA is present to check it. Germline V gene lookup returns CDR1 LGHNA and CDR2 YSLEER. The CDR3 has 16 amino acids. The CDR3 spells CASSQERAGIADTQYF.

This chain connects TRBV29-1 to TRBJ2-7; as DNA is missing, the TRBD1 call by TCRdb cannot be tested. The germline CDR1 and CDR2 sequences are SQVTM and ANQGSEA. The CDR3 has 13 residues. CDR3 amino acids: CSVVTGNDYEQYF.

The chain couples TRBV12-3 or TRBV12-4 to TRBJ2-1. There are 12 residues in the CDR3. The CDR3 region is CASNLAGNEQFF.

The chain has TRBV9 and TRBJ2-1; the TRBD2 assignment by TCRdb is unverifiable without DNA. CDR3 length: 15 amino acids. Germline V gene sequence: CDR1 SGDLS, CDR2 YYNGEE. The CDR3 is CASSVGGLAGTEQFF.

The chain carries TRBV11-2 and TRBJ2-1; TCRdb returns TRBD1, unconfirmable since there is no DNA. Germline-derived CDR1 and CDR2 are SGHAT and FQNNGV. This CDR3 is 15 amino acids long. Here the CDR3 reads CASSLLRDQYNEQFF.

This chain connects TRBV5-1 to TRBJ2-1; TCRdb indicates TRBD2, and absent DNA this call remains unverified. CDR3 size: 17 residues. CDR1 is SGHRS and CDR2 is YFSETQ in the germline V gene. The CDR3 loop reads CASSLSSGDHSYNEQFF.

This sequence joins TRBV5-1 and TRBJ1-1. The CDR3 has 12 amino acids. In germline, CDR1 is SGHRS, CDR2 YFSETQ. CDR3 residues: CASGLTPTEAFF. The whole variable domain, remainder taken from reference TRBV5-1 and TRBJ1-1, is KAGVTQTPRYLIKTRGQQVTLSCSPISGHRSVSWYQQTPGQGLQFLFEYFSETQRNKGNFPGRFSGRQFSNSRSEMNVSTLELGDSALYLCASGLTPTEAFFGQGTRLTVV.

V usage is TRBV24-1 and J usage is TRBJ2-1; TCRdb gives TRBD2 as the D gene, but with no DNA this cannot be confirmed. This CDR3 contains 15 residues. CDR1 is KGHDR and CDR2 is SFDVKD in the germline V gene. The CDR3 is CATGPTRGAYNEQFF.

The V call is TRBV4-1, the J call TRBJ1-2; the TRBD1 assignment by TCRdb is unverifiable without DNA. Germline CDR1 MGHRA, CDR2 YSYEKL. CDR3 length: 15 residues. The CDR3 sequence: CASSQDAGGGYGYTF.

The chain couples TRBV5-1 to TRBJ2-1; no DNA is available, so the TRBD2 call from TCRdb remains unchecked. CDR1 and CDR2 from the germline V gene are SGHRS and YFSETQ. CDR3 length: 16 amino acids. This chain's CDR3 is CASSYLLARKGNEQFF. The full variable domain, rest sourced from reference TRBV5-1 and TRBJ2-1, is KAGVTQTPRYLIKTRGQQVTLSCSPISGHRSVSWYQQTPGQGLQFLFEYFSETQRNKGNFPGRFSGRQFSNSRSEMNVSTLELGDSALYLCASSYLLARKGNEQFFGPGTRLTVL.

V is TRBV5-1 and J is TRBJ2-7; TCRdb's D call, TRBD1, is unchecked because there is no DNA. Germline assignment: CDR1 SGHRS and CDR2 YFSETQ. The CDR3 length is 14 residues. The CDR3 sequence is CASMDRGGSYEQYF.

The chain links TRBV29-1 to TRBJ2-5. Per germline, CDR1 SQVTM and CDR2 ANQGSEA. This CDR3 contains 13 residues. CDR3 region: CSVDDSNQETQYF.